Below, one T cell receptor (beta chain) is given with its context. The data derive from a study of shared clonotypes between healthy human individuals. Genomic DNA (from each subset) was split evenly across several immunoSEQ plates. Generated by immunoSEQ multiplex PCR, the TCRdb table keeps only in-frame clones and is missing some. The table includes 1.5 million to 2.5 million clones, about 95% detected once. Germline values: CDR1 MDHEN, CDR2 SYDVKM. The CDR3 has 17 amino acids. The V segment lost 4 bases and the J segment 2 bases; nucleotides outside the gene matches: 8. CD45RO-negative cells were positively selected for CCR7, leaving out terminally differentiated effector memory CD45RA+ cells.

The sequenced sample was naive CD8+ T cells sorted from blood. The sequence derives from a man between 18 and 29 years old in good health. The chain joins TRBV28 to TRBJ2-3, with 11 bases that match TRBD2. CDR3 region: CASSSPLAGEITDTQYF. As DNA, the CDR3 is TGTGCCAGCAGTTCCCCACTAGCGGGGGAGATCACAGATACGCAGTATTTT.